Included here is one T cell receptor beta chain sequence, with context. Measured with immunoSEQ multiplex PCR; TCRdb has only the in-frame clones, and not every one. Of a few hundred thousand clones in the sample, 87% were seen once. This entry belongs to a study of blood T cell repertoires in COVID-19. The CDR3 is made up of 18 amino acids. The source of this sequence is a man aged 18 to 29 with active or convalescent COVID-19. Sample: peripheral blood. The chain couples TRBV21-1 to TRBJ2-7; the table names TRBD1, a call not compared with the DNA. TRBV21-1 is designated a pseudogene. The CDR3 is CASSKRGDRERSSYEQYF. The CDR3 region has the DNA TGTGCCAGCAGCAAAAGGGGGGACAGGGAGAGAAGCTCCTACGAGCAGTACTTC.